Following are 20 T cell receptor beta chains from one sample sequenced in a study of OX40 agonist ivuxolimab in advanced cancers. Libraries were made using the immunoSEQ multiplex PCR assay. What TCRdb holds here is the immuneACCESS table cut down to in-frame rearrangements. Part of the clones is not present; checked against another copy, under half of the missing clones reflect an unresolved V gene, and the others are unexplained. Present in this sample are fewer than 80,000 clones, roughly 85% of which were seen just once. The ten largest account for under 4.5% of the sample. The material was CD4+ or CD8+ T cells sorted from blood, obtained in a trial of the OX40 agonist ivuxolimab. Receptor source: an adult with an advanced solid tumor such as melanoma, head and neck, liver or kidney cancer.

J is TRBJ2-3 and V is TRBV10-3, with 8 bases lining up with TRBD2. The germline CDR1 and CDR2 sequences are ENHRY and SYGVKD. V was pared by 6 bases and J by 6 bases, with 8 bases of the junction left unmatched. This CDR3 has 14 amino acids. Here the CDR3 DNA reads TGTGCCATCAGGCGGGGACTAGGGCCCGATACGCAGTATTTT. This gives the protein CAIRRGLGPDTQYF.

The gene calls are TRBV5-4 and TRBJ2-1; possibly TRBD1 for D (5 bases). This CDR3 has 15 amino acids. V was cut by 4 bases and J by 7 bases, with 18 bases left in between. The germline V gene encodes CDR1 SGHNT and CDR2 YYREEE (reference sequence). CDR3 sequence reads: CASSPTPQGGNEQFF. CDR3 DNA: TGTGCCAGCAGCCCTACCCCGCAGGGTGGGAATGAGCAGTTCTTC.

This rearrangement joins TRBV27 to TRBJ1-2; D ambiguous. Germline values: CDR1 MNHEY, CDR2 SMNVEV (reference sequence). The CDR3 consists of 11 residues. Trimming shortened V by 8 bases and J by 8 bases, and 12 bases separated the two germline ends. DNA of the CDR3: TGTGCCAGCCCTGCGGGTTTGGGCTACACCTTC. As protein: CASPAGLGYTF.

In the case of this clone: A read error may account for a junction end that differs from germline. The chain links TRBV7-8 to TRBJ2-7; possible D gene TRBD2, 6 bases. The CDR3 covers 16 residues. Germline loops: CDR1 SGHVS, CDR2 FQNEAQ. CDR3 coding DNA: TGTGCCAGCAGACATGAGGCGTACGGGAGCTCCTACGAGCAGTACTTT. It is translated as CASRHEAYGSSYEQYF.

CDR3 bases: TGTGCCTGGAGTACGACAGGGGGGAGGAACATTCAGTACTTC. This encodes CAWSTTGGRNIQYF. This chain connects TRBV30 to TRBJ2-4, with 9 bases lining up with TRBD1. The CDR3 has 14 amino acids. Germline V gene lookup returns CDR1 GTSNPN and CDR2 SVGIG (reference sequence). After removal of 2 bases from V and 7 bases from J, the junction contained 6 bases not matched to a gene.

Here the CDR3 reads CASTRDSTDTQYF. CDR3 sequence (DNA): TGTGCCAGCACGCGGGACTCCACAGATACGCAGTATTTT. The V call is TRBV6-6, the J call TRBJ2-3, with D perhaps matching TRBD2 (6 bases). From germline, CDR1 is MNHNY and CDR2 SVGAGI (reference sequence). The CDR3 covers 13 residues. Trimming pared 7 bases from V and 2 bases from J, leaving 10 bases between.

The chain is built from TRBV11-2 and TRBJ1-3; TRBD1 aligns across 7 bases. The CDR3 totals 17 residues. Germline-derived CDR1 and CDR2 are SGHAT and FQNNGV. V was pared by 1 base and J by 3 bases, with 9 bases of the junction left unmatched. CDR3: CASSLVSGGGNGNTIYF. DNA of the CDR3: TGTGCCAGCAGCTTAGTGTCAGGGGGAGGAAATGGAAACACCATATATTTT. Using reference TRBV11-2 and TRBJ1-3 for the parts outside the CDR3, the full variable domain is EAGVAQSPRYKIIEKRQSVAFWCNPISGHATLYWYQQILGQGPKLLIQFQNNGVVDDSQLPKDRFSAERLKGVDSTLKIQPAKLEDSAVYLCASSLVSGGGNGNTIYFGEGSWLTVV.

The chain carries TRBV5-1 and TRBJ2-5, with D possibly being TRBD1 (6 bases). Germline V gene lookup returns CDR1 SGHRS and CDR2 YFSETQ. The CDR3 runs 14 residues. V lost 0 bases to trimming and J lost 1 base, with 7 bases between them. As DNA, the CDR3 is TGCGCCAGCAGCTTGGCAGGGGCCCAAGAGACCCAGTACTTC. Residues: CASSLAGAQETQYF. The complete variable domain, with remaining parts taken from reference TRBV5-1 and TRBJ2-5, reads KAGVTQTPRYLIKTRGQQVTLSCSPISGHRSVSWYQQTPGQGLQFLFEYFSETQRNKGNFPGRFSGRQFSNSRSEMNVSTLELGDSALYLCASSLAGAQETQYFGPGTRLLVL.

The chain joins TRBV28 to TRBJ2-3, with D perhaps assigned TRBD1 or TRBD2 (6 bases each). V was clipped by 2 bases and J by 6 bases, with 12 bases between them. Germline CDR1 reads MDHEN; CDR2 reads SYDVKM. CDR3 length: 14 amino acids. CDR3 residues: CASSLGGGPDTQYF. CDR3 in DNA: TGTGCCAGCAGTTTAGGAGGGGGGCCGGATACGCAGTATTTT.

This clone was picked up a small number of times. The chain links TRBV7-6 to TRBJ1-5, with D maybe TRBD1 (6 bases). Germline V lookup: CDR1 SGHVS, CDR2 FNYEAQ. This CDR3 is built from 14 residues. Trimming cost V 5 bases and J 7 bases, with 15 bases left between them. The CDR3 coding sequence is TGTGCCAGCAGCACAACTTCGGGGGGCCAGCCCCAGCATTTT. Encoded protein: CASSTTSGGQPQHF.

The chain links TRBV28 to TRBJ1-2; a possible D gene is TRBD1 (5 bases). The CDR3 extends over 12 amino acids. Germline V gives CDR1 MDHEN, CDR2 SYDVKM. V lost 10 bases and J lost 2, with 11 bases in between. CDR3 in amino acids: CAISGRNYGYTF. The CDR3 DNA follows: TGTGCCATCTCGGGGCGGAACTATGGCTACACCTTC.

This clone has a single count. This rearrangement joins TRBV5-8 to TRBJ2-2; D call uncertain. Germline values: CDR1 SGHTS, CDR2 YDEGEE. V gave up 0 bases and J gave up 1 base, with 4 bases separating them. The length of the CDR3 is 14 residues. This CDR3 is CASSLDGNTGELFF. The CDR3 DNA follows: TGTGCCAGCAGCTTGGACGGGAACACCGGGGAGCTGTTTTTT.

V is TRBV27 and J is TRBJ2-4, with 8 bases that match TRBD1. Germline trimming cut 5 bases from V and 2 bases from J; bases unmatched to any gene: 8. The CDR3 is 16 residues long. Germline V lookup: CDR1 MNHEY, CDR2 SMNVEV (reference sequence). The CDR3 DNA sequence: TGTGCCAGCAGTCCTATATGGGACAGGACCAAAAACATTCAGTACTTC. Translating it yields CASSPIWDRTKNIQYF.

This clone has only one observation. The CDR3 loop reads CASSSPRGGRDYGYTF. The CDR3 DNA follows: TGTGCCAGCAGCTCCCCCAGGGGGGGGAGGGACTATGGCTACACCTTC. This chain links TRBV11-2 with TRBJ1-2, with 7 bases aligning to TRBD1. The CDR3 loop spans 16 amino acids. The germline V gene encodes CDR1 SGHAT and CDR2 FQNNGV. After removal of 4 bases from V and 3 bases from J, the junction contained 11 bases not matched to a gene.

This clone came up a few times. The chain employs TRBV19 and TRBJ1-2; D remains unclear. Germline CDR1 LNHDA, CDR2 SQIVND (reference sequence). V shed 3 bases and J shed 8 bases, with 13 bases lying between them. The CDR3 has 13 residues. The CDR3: CASSIGGMGGYTF. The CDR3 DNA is TGTGCCAGTAGTATCGGTGGGATGGGCGGCTACACCTTC.

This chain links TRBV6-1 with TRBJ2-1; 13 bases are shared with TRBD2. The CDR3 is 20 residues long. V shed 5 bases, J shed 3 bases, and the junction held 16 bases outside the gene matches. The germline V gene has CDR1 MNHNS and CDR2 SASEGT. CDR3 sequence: CASSKGGQGGLAGDYNEQFF. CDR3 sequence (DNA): TGTGCCAGCAGTAAAGGGGGACAGGGCGGACTAGCGGGAGACTACAATGAGCAGTTCTTC.

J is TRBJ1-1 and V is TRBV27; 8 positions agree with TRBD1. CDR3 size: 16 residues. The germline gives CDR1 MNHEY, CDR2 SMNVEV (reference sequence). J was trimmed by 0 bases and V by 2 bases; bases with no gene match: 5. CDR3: CASSLLGQGMNTEAFF. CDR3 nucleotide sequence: TGTGCCAGCAGTTTACTTGGACAGGGAATGAACACTGAAGCTTTCTTT.

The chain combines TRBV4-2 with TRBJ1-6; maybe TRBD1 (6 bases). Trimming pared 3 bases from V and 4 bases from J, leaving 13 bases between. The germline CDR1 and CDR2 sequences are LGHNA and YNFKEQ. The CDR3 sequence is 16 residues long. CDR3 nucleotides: TGTGCCAGCAGCCAGACAGGTCCGTTTTATAATTCACCCCTCCACTTT. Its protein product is CASSQTGPFYNSPLHF.

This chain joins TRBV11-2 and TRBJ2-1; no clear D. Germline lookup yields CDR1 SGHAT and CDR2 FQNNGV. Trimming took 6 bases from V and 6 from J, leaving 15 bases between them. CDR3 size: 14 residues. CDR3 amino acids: CASSLTPDVNEQFF. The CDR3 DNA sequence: TGTGCCAGCAGTCTGACCCCCGACGTCAATGAGCAGTTCTTC.

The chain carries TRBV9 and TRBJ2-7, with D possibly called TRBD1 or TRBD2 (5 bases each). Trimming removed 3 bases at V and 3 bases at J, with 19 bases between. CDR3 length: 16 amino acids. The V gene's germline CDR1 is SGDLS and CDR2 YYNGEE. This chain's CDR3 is CASSGVGTGAIYEQYF. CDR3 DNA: TGTGCCAGCAGCGGAGTAGGGACCGGGGCTATCTACGAGCAGTACTTC.